These 19 T cell receptor beta chains were all obtained from the same sample, sequenced in a study of T cells in Graves' hyperthyroidism and ophthalmopathy. Amplification of TCR beta CDR3 regions used RNA as the template. First-round RT-PCR of the TCR CDR3 relied on the HTBI primer set. Using its own MiXCR run on the multiplex PCR reads, TCRdb lists one record per CDR3 protein. In the table there are under 350,000 distinct CDR3 sequences, more than 15% of which are singletons. The source material was blood. These receptors all come from a woman in her fifties or sixties with Graves' ophthalmopathy.

There are a few counts of this clonotype. The rearrangement joins TRBV10-1 to TRBJ2-7, with TRBD1 as a possible D gene (6 bases). Trimming removed 6 bases at V and 6 bases at J, with 15 bases between. There are 13 residues in the CDR3. Germline assignment: CDR1 WNHNN and CDR2 SYGVQD (reference sequence). The DNA for the CDR3 is TGCGCCAGCAGCCTGATGAGGGGGACCGAGCAGTACTTC. Translating gives CASSLMRGTEQYF.

This clonotype was observed at least ten times. The chain is built from TRBV18 and TRBJ2-3; D not resolved. This CDR3 has 13 amino acids. The germline V and J ends were trimmed by 7 bases and 6 bases, with 14 bases remaining between them. CDR1 is KGHSH and CDR2 is LQKENI in the germline V gene. The CDR3 sequence is CASCPQPRDTQYF. In DNA form, the CDR3 reads TGTGCCAGCTGCCCCCAACCACGTGATACGCAGTATTTT.

This clonotype came up many times. The chain links TRBV13 to TRBJ2-1; TRBD2 matches at 13 bases. V was clipped by 1 base and J by 3 bases; unmatched bases: 3. The CDR3 is made up of 17 amino acids. Germline CDR1 and CDR2: PRHDT and FYEKMQ (reference sequence). CDR3 nucleotides: TGTGCCAGCAGCTTAGCCGGGACTAGCGGGATCTACAATGAGCAGTTCTTC. It yields the protein CASSLAGTSGIYNEQFF.

J is TRBJ2-6 and V is TRBV30; D call uncertain. CDR3 length equals 16 residues. Germline CDR1 GTSNPN, CDR2 SVGIG (reference sequence). V was trimmed by 6 bases and J by 4 bases, leaving 19 bases between them. Written as DNA, the CDR3 is TGTGCCTGCATTAAGGCCCCTTCGGCCGGGGCCAACGTCCTGACTTTC. The encoded protein is CACIKAPSAGANVLTF.

This clonotype was picked up many times. The V call is TRBV2, the J call TRBJ2-7; possibly TRBD1 for D (6 bases). The CDR3 is made up of 12 amino acids. Germline V gene lookup returns CDR1 SNHLY and CDR2 FYNNEI. Trimming took off 7 bases at V and 6 bases at J, with 13 bases between the two ends. CDR3 residues: CASKGDGPEQYF. The CDR3 coding sequence is TGTGCCAGCAAGGGGGACGGCCCCGAGCAGTACTTC. The whole variable domain, remainder taken from reference TRBV2 and TRBJ2-7, is EPEVTQTPSHQVTQMGQEVILRCVPISNHLYFYWYRQILGQKVEFLVSFYNNEISEKSEIFDDQFSVERPDGSNFTLKIRSTKLEDSAMYFCASKGDGPEQYFGPGTRLTVT.

This clonotype was counted many times. In nucleotides, the CDR3 is TGTGCCAGCAGCCCAGGGACAGGGGGTAGGAACACTGAAGCTTTCTTT. Protein: CASSPGTGGRNTEAFF. The rearrangement links TRBV3-1 to TRBJ1-1; 11 nucleotides match TRBD1. Germline V CDR1 and CDR2: LGHDT, YNNKEL (reference sequence). The V segment lost 4 bases and the J segment 1 base; nucleotides outside the gene matches: 5. The CDR3 extends over 16 amino acids.

This clonotype was seen repeatedly, ten times or more. The chain employs TRBV7-2 and TRBJ1-6, with D perhaps matching TRBD1 (6 bases). V lost 5 bases, J lost 7 bases, and 12 bases lay in between. Germline V CDR1 and CDR2: SGHTA, FQGNSA. The CDR3 length is 14 residues. The DNA for the CDR3 is TGTGCCAGCAGCCGAGGCGGGACAAATTCACCCCTCCACTTT. This encodes CASSRGGTNSPLHF.

The table lists this clonotype with many counts. This sequence joins TRBV10-1 and TRBJ2-3, with 8 bases lining up with TRBD2. The CDR3 loop spans 15 amino acids. The ends lost 2 bases at V and 1 base at J; junction bases unmatched: 2. The germline gives CDR1 WNHNN, CDR2 SYGVQD (reference sequence). CDR3 sequence (DNA): TGCGCCAGCAGTGAGAGAGCGGGAGGCACAGATACGCAGTATTTT. Translating gives CASSERAGGTDTQYF.

In this sample, this clonotype turned up a few times. This rearrangement joins TRBV12-3 or TRBV12-4 to TRBJ2-7; D is uncertain. V lost 5 bases and J 6 bases, leaving 8 bases between the germline ends. CDR3 length equals 11 residues. CDR3 nucleotide sequence: TGTGCCAGCAGTGCAAACGTCGAGCAGTACTTC. This sequence encodes CASSANVEQYF.

This clonotype is deemed medium-sized (0.01 to 0.1%). The CDR3 nucleotides read TGTGCCAGCAGCTTAGTCCCGGGACAGAAAAACTATGGCTACACCTTC. Residues: CASSLVPGQKNYGYTF. The chain links TRBV7-8 to TRBJ1-2; 7 bases agree with TRBD1. The V gene end was trimmed by 1 base and the J gene end by 2 bases; junction bases not matched to a gene: 7. Germline values: CDR1 SGHVS, CDR2 FQNEAQ. The CDR3 sequence is 16 residues long.

This clonotype was seen repeatedly, ten times or more. The chain is built from TRBV3-1 and TRBJ2-3; D might be TRBD1 (6 bases). Germline CDR1 is LGHDT and CDR2 is YNNKEL (reference sequence). The CDR3 is 13 residues long. V was shortened by 3 bases and J by 6 bases, with 10 bases between the two germline ends. CDR3 nucleotide sequence: TGTGCCAGCAGCCATCTGAGGGGGGATACGCAGTATTTT. Its protein is CASSHLRGDTQYF.

The chain recombines TRBV4-2 with TRBJ2-7, with 12 bases matching TRBD1. The CDR3 has 18 amino acids. Germline CDR1 LGHNA, CDR2 YNFKEQ. Trimming removed 0 bases from V and 5 bases from J; junction bases left unmatched: 11. CDR3 in DNA: TGTGCCAGCAGCCAAGAGGGGGCGGGACAGGGGGCTCTAGACGAGCAGTACTTC. This codes for CASSQEGAGQGALDEQYF.

This clonotype was picked up many times. V is TRBV12-3 or TRBV12-4 and J is TRBJ1-1; D is unclear. V was shortened by 3 bases and J by 2 bases, with 10 bases between the two germline ends. The CDR3 is 14 residues long. CDR3 sequence (DNA): TGTGCCAGCAGTTTTGAGACGGTAAACACTGAAGCTTTCTTT. This gives the protein CASSFETVNTEAFF.

This clonotype was recorded at least ten times. The chain links TRBV7-2 to TRBJ2-3; D is unresolved. V dropped 5 bases and J dropped 2 bases, with 8 bases sitting between them. The CDR3 is made up of 13 amino acids. Germline-derived CDR1 and CDR2 are SGHTA and FQGNSA. Here the CDR3 DNA reads TGTGCCAGCAGCGCGCGGACCACAGATACGCAGTATTTT. The encoded protein is CASSARTTDTQYF.

The chain has TRBV27 and TRBJ1-2; perhaps TRBD1 as D (6 bases). The CDR3 consists of 16 residues. CDR1 is MNHEY and CDR2 is SMNVEV in the germline V gene (reference sequence). Trimming removed 0 bases from V and 8 bases from J, with 19 bases in between. The CDR3 loop is CASSLSWTEGSGGYTF. As DNA, the CDR3 is TGTGCCAGCAGTTTATCCTGGACAGAGGGCTCGGGAGGCTACACCTTC.

This clonotype was seen many times. V usage is TRBV7-2 and J usage is TRBJ2-1; 15 bases fit TRBD2. Per the germline V gene, CDR1 is SGHTA and CDR2 is FQGNSA. The CDR3 extends over 18 amino acids. After removal of 0 bases from V and 3 bases from J, the junction contained 3 bases not matched to a gene. Here the CDR3 reads CASSLAGTSGGYYNEQFF. The CDR3 DNA reads TGTGCCAGCAGCTTAGCCGGGACTAGCGGGGGGTACTACAATGAGCAGTTCTTC.

This clonotype showed up many times. The rearrangement uses TRBV11-2 and TRBJ2-7, with unresolved D. CDR1 is SGHAT, CDR2 FQNNGV, per germline. V lost 2 bases and J 8 bases, leaving 7 bases between the germline ends. This CDR3 contains 11 residues. CDR3 protein: CASSLTFKQYF. The DNA for the CDR3 is TGTGCCAGCAGCTTAACTTTCAAGCAGTACTTC. The full variable domain, rest sourced from reference TRBV11-2 and TRBJ2-7, is EAGVAQSPRYKIIEKRQSVAFWCNPISGHATLYWYQQILGQGPKLLIQFQNNGVVDDSQLPKDRFSAERLKGVDSTLKIQPAKLEDSAVYLCASSLTFKQYFGPGTRLTVT.

This clonotype has at least ten counts. The chain recombines TRBV6-1 with TRBJ2-7, with 9 bases matching TRBD1. The CDR3 spans 15 residues. J lost 0 bases, V lost 5 bases, and 5 bases had no gene match. Germline loops: CDR1 MNHNS, CDR2 SASEGT. This CDR3 reads CASSTGGLHSYEQYF. The CDR3 region has the DNA TGTGCCAGCAGTACAGGGGGCCTACACTCCTACGAGCAGTACTTC.

This clonotype was seen repeatedly, ten times or more. The gene calls are TRBV5-1 and TRBJ2-7; the D gene is possibly TRBD1 (7 bases). There are 15 residues in the CDR3. V dropped 3 bases and J dropped 1 base, with 14 bases sitting between them. Germline V gene data show CDR1 as SGHRS and CDR2 as YFSETQ. In nucleotides, the CDR3 is TGCGCCAGCAGCTATGCGGGACAGCGATCCTACGAGCAGTACTTC. This translates into CASSYAGQRSYEQYF.